Only one count was recorded for the clone carrying this TCR beta chain. CDR1 is SEHNR and CDR2 is FQNEAQ in the germline V gene (reference sequence). Trimming shortened V by 8 bases and J by 3 bases, and 13 bases separated the two germline ends. This CDR3 region has 13 residues. This record belongs to a study of patients and donors after allogeneic stem cell transplantation. Each CDR3 protein is one row after TCRdb ran MiXCR on the RT-PCR reads. The sample has approximately 410,000 distinct CDR3 sequences; more than 15% are singletons. Sequenced sample: blood, either unsorted or a sorted T cell fraction (not recorded which). The chain couples TRBV7-9 to TRBJ1-1; weak D call: TRBD1 (6 bases). This sequence was found in a human donor who was either an allogeneic HSCT recipient or a stem cell or donor lymphocyte infusion donor (not recorded which). It is not recorded whose cells these are; they may come from a transplant donor. The CDR3 DNA is TGTGCCAGCGGAACAGGGACTTACACTGAAGCTTTCTTT. As protein: CASGTGTYTEAFF.